Below, 3 T cell receptor beta chains from the same sample are listed, as sequenced in a study of graft-versus-host responses after intestinal transplantation. No antigen has been identified for these receptors. Only in-frame clones appear in the TCRdb table, and some are missing; sequencing was by immunoSEQ multiplex PCR. The data contain approximately 130,000 clones, approximately 94% of them seen just once; the ten biggest clones take up over 0.15%. Here the sequenced sample was unstimulated CD4+ T cells sorted from spleen or lymph node cells, taken before intestinal transplant. These receptors all stem from a human donor who received an intestinal transplant.

The chain uses TRBV5-1 and TRBJ2-1, with TRBD2 as a possible D gene (6 bases). Germline V gene sequence: CDR1 SGHRS, CDR2 YFSETQ. V shed 6 bases and J shed 5 bases, with 12 bases lying between them. The CDR3 runs 13 residues. In DNA form, the CDR3 reads TGCGCCAGCAAGGGCGGGGTCCACAATGAGCAGTTCTTC. Residues: CASKGGVHNEQFF.

The CDR3 protein is CASSLRAFRGYTF. DNA for the CDR3: TGTGCCAGCAGCCTCAGGGCTTTCCGTGGCTACACCTTC. V gene TRBV6-1 combines with J gene TRBJ1-2; TRBD1 might be the D (5 bases). Trimming left V 6 bases short and J 7 bases short, with 15 bases between. This CDR3 region has 13 residues. The germline CDR1 and CDR2 sequences are MNHNS and SASEGT.

The chain links TRBV6-1 to TRBJ2-5; D may be TRBD1 (6 bases). Per germline, CDR1 MNHNS and CDR2 SASEGT. V lost 6 bases and J lost 3, with 14 bases in between. The CDR3 sequence is 14 residues long. The CDR3 spells CASSRDNPEETQYF. For the CDR3, the DNA is TGTGCCAGCAGCAGGGACAACCCTGAAGAGACCCAGTACTTC.